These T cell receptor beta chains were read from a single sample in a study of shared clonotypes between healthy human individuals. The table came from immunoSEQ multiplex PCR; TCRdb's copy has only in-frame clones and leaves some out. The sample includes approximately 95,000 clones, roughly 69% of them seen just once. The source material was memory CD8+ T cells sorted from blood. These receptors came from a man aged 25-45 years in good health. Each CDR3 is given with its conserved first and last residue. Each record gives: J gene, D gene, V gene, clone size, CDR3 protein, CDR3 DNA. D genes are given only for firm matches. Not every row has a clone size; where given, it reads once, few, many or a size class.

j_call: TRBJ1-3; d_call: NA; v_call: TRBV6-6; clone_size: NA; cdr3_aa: CASTQGFGNTIYF; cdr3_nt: TGTGCCAGCACCCAAGGTTTTGGAAACACCATATATTTT
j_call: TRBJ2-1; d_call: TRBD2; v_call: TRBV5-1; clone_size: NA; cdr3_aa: CASSYTGTSLSTEQFF; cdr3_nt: TGCGCCAGCAGCTACACCGGGACTAGTCTTTCCACTGAGCAGTTCTTC
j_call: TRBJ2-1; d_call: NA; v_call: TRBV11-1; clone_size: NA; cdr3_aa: CASSSLGGWSQPSYNEQFF; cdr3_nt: TGTGCCAGCAGCTCGCTCGGGGGCTGGTCGCAGCCCTCCTACAATGAGCAGTTCTTC
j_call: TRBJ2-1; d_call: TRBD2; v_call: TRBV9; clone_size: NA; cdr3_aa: CASSGGGLEGYNEQFF; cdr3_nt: TGTGCCAGCAGCGGTGGAGGACTAGAGGGATACAATGAGCAGTTCTTC
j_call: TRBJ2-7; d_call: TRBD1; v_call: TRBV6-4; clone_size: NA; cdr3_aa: CASSDSPGQGHEQYF; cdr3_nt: TGTGCCAGCAGTGACTCCCCCGGACAGGGCCACGAGCAGTACTTC
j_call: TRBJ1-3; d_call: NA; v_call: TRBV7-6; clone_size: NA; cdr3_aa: CASSLAAPDSGNTIYF; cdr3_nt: TGTGCCAGCAGCTTAGCGGCCCCGGACTCCGGAAACACCATATATTTT
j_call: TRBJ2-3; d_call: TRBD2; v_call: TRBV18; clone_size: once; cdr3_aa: CASSPPGGGDTDTQYF; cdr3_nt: TGTGCCAGCTCACCACCCGGCGGGGGGGACACAGATACGCAGTATTTT
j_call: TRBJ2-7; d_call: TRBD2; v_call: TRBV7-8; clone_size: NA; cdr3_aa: CASSPDLFGLAGDSEQYF; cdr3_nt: TGTGCCAGCAGCCCGGACCTTTTCGGACTAGCGGGAGACTCCGAGCAGTACTTC
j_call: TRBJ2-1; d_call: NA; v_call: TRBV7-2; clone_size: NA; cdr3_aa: CASSPRPPGRSHNEQFF; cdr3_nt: TGTGCCAGCAGCCCACGTCCCCCAGGCCGTTCGCACAATGAGCAGTTCTTC
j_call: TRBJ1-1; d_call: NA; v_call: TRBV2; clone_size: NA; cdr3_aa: CASSAGNTEAFF; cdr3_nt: TGTGCCAGCAGTGCCGGAAACACTGAAGCTTTCTTT
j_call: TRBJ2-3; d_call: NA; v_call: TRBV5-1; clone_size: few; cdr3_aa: CASSPGGLGTDTQYF; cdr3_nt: TGCGCCAGCAGCCCTGGCGGCCTCGGCACAGATACGCAGTATTTT
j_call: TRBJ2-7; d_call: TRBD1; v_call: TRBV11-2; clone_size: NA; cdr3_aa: CASSIYRTGTEQYF; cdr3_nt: TGTGCCAGCAGTATCTACCGGACAGGGACCGAGCAGTACTTC
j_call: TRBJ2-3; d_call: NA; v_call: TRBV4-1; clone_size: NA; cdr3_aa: CASSQVFGGASTDTQYF; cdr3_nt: TGCGCCAGCAGCCAAGTGTTCGGCGGGGCTAGCACAGATACGCAGTATTTT
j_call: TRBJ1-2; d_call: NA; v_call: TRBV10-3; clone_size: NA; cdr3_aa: CAISDGIGYGYTF; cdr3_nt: TGTGCCATCAGTGATGGGATCGGCTATGGCTACACCTTC
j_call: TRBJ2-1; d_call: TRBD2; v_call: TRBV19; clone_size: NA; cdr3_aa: CASTTRGGHGNEQFF; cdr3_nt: TGTGCCAGTACCACTCGGGGGGGCCACGGGAATGAGCAGTTCTTC
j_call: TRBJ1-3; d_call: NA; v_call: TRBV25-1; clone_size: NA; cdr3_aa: CASSGQSAGNTIYF; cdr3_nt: TGTGCCAGCAGTGGTCAATCGGCGGGGAACACCATATATTTT
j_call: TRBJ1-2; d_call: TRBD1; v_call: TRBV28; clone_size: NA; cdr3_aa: CASSPRDRGRENYGYTF; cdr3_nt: TGTGCCAGCAGTCCCAGGGACAGGGGGCGCGAAAACTATGGCTACACCTTC
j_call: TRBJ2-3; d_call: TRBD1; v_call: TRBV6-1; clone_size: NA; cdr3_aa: CASSLDRDAQYF; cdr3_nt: TGTGCCAGCAGTCTGGACAGGGACGCGCAGTATTTT
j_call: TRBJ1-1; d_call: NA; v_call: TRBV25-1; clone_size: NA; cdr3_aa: CASSEGLRGWTEAFF; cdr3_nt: TGTGCCAGCAGTGAAGGTTTACGGGGCTGGACTGAAGCTTTCTTT
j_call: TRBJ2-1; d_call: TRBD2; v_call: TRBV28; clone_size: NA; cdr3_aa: CASSLAGEGINEQFF; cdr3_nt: TGTGCCAGCAGTTTAGCGGGAGAGGGGATCAATGAGCAGTTCTTC
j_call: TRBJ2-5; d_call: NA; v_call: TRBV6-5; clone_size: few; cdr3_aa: CASTRGQTQYF; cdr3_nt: TGTGCCAGCACCCGCGGGCAGACCCAGTACTTC
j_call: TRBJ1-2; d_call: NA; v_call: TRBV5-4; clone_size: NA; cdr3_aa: CASSVGGLQAFGYTF; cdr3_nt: TGTGCCAGCAGCGTCGGGGGTCTCCAAGCGTTTGGCTACACCTTC
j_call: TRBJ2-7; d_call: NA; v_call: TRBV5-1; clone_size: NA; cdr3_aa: CASGEGRTYEQYF; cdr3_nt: TGCGCCAGCGGTGAAGGGAGAACCTACGAGCAGTACTTC
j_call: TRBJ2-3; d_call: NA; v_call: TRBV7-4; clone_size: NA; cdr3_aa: CASSLERGAGWDTQYF; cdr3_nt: TGTGCCAGCAGCTTAGAAAGGGGTGCGGGATGGGATACGCAGTATTTT
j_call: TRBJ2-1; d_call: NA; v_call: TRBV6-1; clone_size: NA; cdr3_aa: CASSETDPIDIEQFF; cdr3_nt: TGTGCCAGCAGTGAAACGGACCCTATAGACATTGAGCAGTTCTTC
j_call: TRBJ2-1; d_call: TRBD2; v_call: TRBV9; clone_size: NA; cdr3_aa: CASSVGLAGGTYNEQFF; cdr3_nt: TGTGCCAGCAGCGTGGGACTAGCGGGAGGCACGTACAATGAGCAGTTCTTC
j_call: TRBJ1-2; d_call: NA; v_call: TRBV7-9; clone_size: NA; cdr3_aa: CASSLAQQGHYGYTF; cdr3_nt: TGTGCCAGCAGCTTAGCGCAACAGGGTCACTATGGCTACACCTTC